Following are 9 T cell receptor beta chains from one sample sequenced in a study of blood T cell repertoires in COVID-19. The table came from immunoSEQ multiplex PCR; TCRdb's copy has only in-frame clones and leaves some out. The sample contains approximately 260,000 clones, around 90% of which appear only once. Sequenced material: peripheral blood. The receptors were gathered from a woman in her sixties or seventies with COVID-19, enrolled during active disease.

The chain has TRBV6-4 and TRBJ2-1; TRBD2 is a possible D gene (5 bases). V was clipped by 1 base and J by 10 bases, with 11 bases between them. The CDR3 covers 13 residues. The germline V gene encodes CDR1 MRHNA and CDR2 SNTAGT. The CDR3 nucleotides read TGTGCCAGCAGTGACTTCGTGACGGGGGAGCAGTTCTTC. Amino acid sequence: CASSDFVTGEQFF.

This rearrangement joins TRBV19 to TRBJ1-5; 10 bases fit TRBD1. In germline, CDR1 is LNHDA, CDR2 SQIVND (reference sequence). V shed 5 bases and J 3 bases; nucleotides not matched to a gene: 19. The CDR3 length is 20 residues. The chain's CDR3 is CASSPVRTAGQGSDNQPQHF. The CDR3 nucleotides are TGTGCCAGTAGTCCGGTTCGGACCGCGGGACAGGGGTCGGACAATCAGCCCCAGCATTTT.

In DNA, the CDR3 is TGTGCCAGTAGTATAAATCTGAGCCGAGAGACCCAGTACTTC. Residues: CASSINLSRETQYF. The rearrangement links TRBV19 to TRBJ2-5, with D uncertain. The germline gives CDR1 LNHDA, CDR2 SQIVND (reference sequence). The CDR3 runs 14 residues. Trimming pared 2 bases from V and 4 bases from J, leaving 11 bases between.

The chain joins TRBV19 to TRBJ2-6; D call uncertain. The V end lost 6 bases, the J end lost 2 bases, and 11 bases lay between the germline ends. CDR3 length: 15 amino acids. Germline values: CDR1 LNHDA, CDR2 SQIVND (reference sequence). The CDR3 protein is CASRPTVAGANVLTF. The CDR3 DNA sequence: TGTGCCAGTAGGCCTACAGTCGCTGGGGCCAACGTCCTGACTTTC.

This sequence joins TRBV29-1 and TRBJ1-3, with 7 positions matching TRBD1. The V and J ends lost 1 base and 3 bases, in that order; junction bases with no gene match: 9. This CDR3 has 16 amino acids. Germline V lookup: CDR1 SQVTM, CDR2 ANQGSEA. The DNA for the CDR3 is TGCAGCGTTGAAGGGGCGACAGGGCCCTATGGAAACACCATATATTTT. Amino acid sequence: CSVEGATGPYGNTIYF. The whole variable domain, filled in from reference TRBV29-1 and TRBJ1-3, reads SAVISQKPSRDICQRGTSLTIQCQVDSQVTMMFWYRQQPGQSLTLIATANQGSEATYESGFVIDKFPISRPNLTFSTLTVSNMSPEDSSIYLCSVEGATGPYGNTIYFGEGSWLTVV.

The chain recombines TRBV12-5 with TRBJ1-2; no reliable D call. CDR1 and CDR2 from the germline V gene are LGHNT and FRNRAP. Trimming took 0 bases from V and 4 from J, leaving 24 bases between them. There are 19 residues in the CDR3. For the CDR3, the DNA is TGTGCTAGTGGTTTGGTACTAGGGTCCGCGGGAAACCTTCGCTATGGCTACACCTTC. Translating gives CASGLVLGSAGNLRYGYTF.

The chain is built from TRBV19 and TRBJ2-5; possibly TRBD2 for D (5 bases). Deletions cut 4 bases from V and 2 bases from J, with 8 bases between. Germline assignment: CDR1 LNHDA and CDR2 SQIVND (reference sequence). This CDR3 contains 13 residues. The CDR3 coding sequence is TGTGCCAGTAGTAGACGACTACAAGAGACCCAGTACTTC. The encoded protein is CASSRRLQETQYF.

The chain recombines TRBV11-2 with TRBJ1-1, with 7 bases that match TRBD1. Germline V gives CDR1 SGHAT, CDR2 FQNNGV. Trimming took 5 bases from V and 1 from J; bases not matched to a gene: 4. The CDR3 has 14 amino acids. CDR3 nucleotide sequence: TGTGCCAGCAGCGTTGGGACAGCGAACACTGAAGCTTTCTTT. Translation: CASSVGTANTEAFF.

V gene TRBV4-2 combines with J gene TRBJ2-7; D gene ambiguous. Germline-derived CDR1 and CDR2 are LGHNA and YNFKEQ. The length of the CDR3 is 14 residues. V dropped 0 bases and J dropped 0 bases, with 6 bases sitting between them. CDR3 protein: CASSQDRYSYEQYF. The CDR3 DNA reads TGTGCCAGCAGCCAAGACAGGTACTCCTACGAGCAGTACTTC.